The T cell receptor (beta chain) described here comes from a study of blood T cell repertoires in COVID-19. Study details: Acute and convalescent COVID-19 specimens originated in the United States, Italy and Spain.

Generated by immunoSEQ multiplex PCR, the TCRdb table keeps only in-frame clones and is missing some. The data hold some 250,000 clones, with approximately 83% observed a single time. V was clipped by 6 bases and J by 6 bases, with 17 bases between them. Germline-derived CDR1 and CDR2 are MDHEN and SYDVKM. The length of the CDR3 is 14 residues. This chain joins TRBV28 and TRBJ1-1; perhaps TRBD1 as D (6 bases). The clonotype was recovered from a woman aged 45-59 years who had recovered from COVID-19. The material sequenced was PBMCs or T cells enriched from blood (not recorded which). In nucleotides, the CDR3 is TGTGCCAGCAGGGGGACATTGCGGTCCTCTGAAGCTTTCTTT. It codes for CASRGTLRSSEAFF.